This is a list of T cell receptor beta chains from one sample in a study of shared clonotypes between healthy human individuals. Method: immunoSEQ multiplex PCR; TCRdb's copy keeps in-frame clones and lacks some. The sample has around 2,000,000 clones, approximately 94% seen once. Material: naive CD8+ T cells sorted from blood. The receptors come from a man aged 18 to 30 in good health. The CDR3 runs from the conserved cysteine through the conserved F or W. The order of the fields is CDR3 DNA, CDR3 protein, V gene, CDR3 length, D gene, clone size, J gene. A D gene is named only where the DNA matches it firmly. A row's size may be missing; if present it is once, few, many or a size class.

TGCGCCAGCAGCCAAGTTCGACTAGCGGGGGGAGCGAATGAGCAGTTCTTC,CASSQVRLAGGANEQFF,TRBV4-1,17,TRBD2,-,TRBJ2-1
TGTGCCAGCAGTCCCTGGGACGGCGCGAGCTATGGCTACACCTTC,CASSPWDGASYGYTF,TRBV6-5,15,-,-,TRBJ1-2
TGTGCCAGCAACAATCCGGGGGTAGGCAATCAGCCCCAGCATTTT,CASNNPGVGNQPQHF,TRBV28,15,-,-,TRBJ1-5
TGTGCCAGCAGCTTCCAGGGGGGCCCAGATACGCAGTATTTT,CASSFQGGPDTQYF,TRBV7-9,14,-,-,TRBJ2-3
TGTGCCAGCAGAAAATCGGTCGGGTACGAGCAGTACTTC,CASRKSVGYEQYF,TRBV7-9,13,-,-,TRBJ2-7
TGCGCCAGCAGTGATATAGCGGGGGTCCCGTTTGGGTTCTTC,CASSDIAGVPFGFF,TRBV10-2,14,TRBD2,-,TRBJ2-1
TGTGCCAGTAGTATAGCAGGGGGAGCAGATACGCAGTATTTT,CASSIAGGADTQYF,TRBV19,14,TRBD1,-,TRBJ2-3
TGCGCCAGCAGCCAAGATCCATCGGGCACCGACTCTGGGGCCAACGTCCTGACTTTC,CASSQDPSGTDSGANVLTF,TRBV4-3,19,-,-,TRBJ2-6
TGCGCCAGCAGCTTGGTGGCCGGGGGCGGGGATGAGCAGTTCTTC,CASSLVAGGGDEQFF,TRBV5-1,15,-,-,TRBJ2-1
TGTGCCAGCAGCTTGGAGTCTAGCGGGAGGGGTATCTCCTACAATGAGCAGTTCTTC,CASSLESSGRGISYNEQFF,TRBV5-4,19,TRBD2,-,TRBJ2-1
TGTGCCAGCAGCTTGGATGGGGCCTACGAGCAGTACTTC,CASSLDGAYEQYF,TRBV5-6,13,-,-,TRBJ2-7
TGCAGCGTTCGGCCAGGGGCTGGCTACACCTTC,CSVRPGAGYTF,TRBV29-1,11,-,once,TRBJ1-2
TGTGCCAGCAGCGGGACAGGTAAGGCCGGGGAGCTGTTTTTT,CASSGTGKAGELFF,TRBV7-8,14,TRBD1,-,TRBJ2-2
TGTGCCAGCAGACAGACTAGCGGGACCAACGAGCAGTACTTC,CASRQTSGTNEQYF,TRBV7-2,14,TRBD2,-,TRBJ2-7
TGTGCCAGCGATTCCGGGTTCTACGAGCAGTACTTC,CASDSGFYEQYF,TRBV28,12,-,-,TRBJ2-7
TGTGCCAGCAAGGGTTCTCTGGGCACAGATACGCAGTATTTT,CASKGSLGTDTQYF,TRBV11-2,14,-,-,TRBJ2-3
TGCGCCAGCAGCCTAAGGTCAGGGGGAAACTACGAGCAGTACTTC,CASSLRSGGNYEQYF,TRBV4-3,15,TRBD1,once,TRBJ2-7
TGTGCCAGCACCATAGGAGGCCCGGGCGGTTCACCCCTCCACTTT,CASTIGGPGGSPLHF,TRBV5-6,15,-,-,TRBJ1-6